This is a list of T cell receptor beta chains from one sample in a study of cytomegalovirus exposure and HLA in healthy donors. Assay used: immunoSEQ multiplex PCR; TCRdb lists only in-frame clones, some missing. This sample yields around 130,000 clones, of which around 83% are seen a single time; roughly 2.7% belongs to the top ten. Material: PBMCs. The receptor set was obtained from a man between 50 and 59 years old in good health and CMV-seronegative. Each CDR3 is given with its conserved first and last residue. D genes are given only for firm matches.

CASSVDGTGSQPQHF TGTGCCAGCAGCGTAGACGGGACAGGTAGCCAGCCCCAGCATTTT TRBV9 TRBD1 TRBJ1-5
CASSLATRSGYTF TGTGCCAGCAGCTTAGCTACAAGGAGTGGCTACACCTTC TRBV7-9 . TRBJ1-2
CASSRLTSGGAVTGELFF TGTGCCAGCAGCCGCCTAACTAGCGGGGGGGCGGTCACCGGGGAGCTGTTTTTT TRBV4-2 TRBD2 TRBJ2-2
CASSIETGLIYEQYF TGTGCCAGTAGTATAGAAACAGGCTTGATATACGAGCAGTACTTC TRBV19 . TRBJ2-7
CSVGAFQQTQYF TGCAGCGTAGGAGCCTTTCAGCAGACCCAGTACTTC TRBV29-1 . TRBJ2-5
CASSGQGNSPLHF TGTGCCAGCAGTGGACAGGGTAATTCCCCCCTCCACTTT TRBV6-1 TRBD1 TRBJ1-6
CASSPPGQVWAFF TGCGCCAGCAGTCCACCGGGACAGGTTTGGGCTTTCTTT TRBV4-1 TRBD1 TRBJ1-1
CASSYQGDTEAFF TGTGCCAGCAGCTACCAGGGGGACACTGAAGCTTTCTTT TRBV7-6 TRBD1 TRBJ1-1
CASSAQGGADTGELFF TGCGCCAGCAGCGCCCAGGGCGGGGCCGACACCGGGGAGCTGTTTTTT TRBV4-3 . TRBJ2-2
CASSEGQGFYEQYF TGTGCCAGCAGTGAAGGCCAGGGCTTCTACGAGCAGTACTTC TRBV2 . TRBJ2-7
CASSADGSTDTQYF TGTGCCAGCAGCGCCGACGGGAGCACAGATACGCAGTATTTT TRBV9 . TRBJ2-3
CASNMGQGATDTQYF TGTGCCAGCAACATGGGACAGGGGGCGACAGATACGCAGTATTTT TRBV6-1 TRBD1 TRBJ2-3
CASSQVRGGQEDAGNTIYF TGCGCCAGCAGCCAAGTTCGGGGGGGGCAGGAGGATGCTGGAAACACCATATATTTT TRBV4-3 . TRBJ1-3
CASTAIPIEIKYGYTF TGTGCCAGTACTGCGATCCCGATCGAGATCAAATATGGCTACACCTTC TRBV19 . TRBJ1-2
CASSLAEASPFF TGTGCCAGCAGCTTGGCCGAAGCGTCCCCGTTCTTC TRBV5-4 . TRBJ2-1
CASRSLRDTEGEQYF TGCGCCAGCAGATCACTCCGGGACACCGAGGGAGAGCAGTACTTC TRBV5-1 . TRBJ2-7
CAGSASGNTEAFF TGCGCCGGCAGCGCGTCGGGGAACACTGAAGCTTTCTTT TRBV5-1 . TRBJ1-1
CASSQRAGGLTDTQYF TGCGCCAGCAGCCAAAGAGCGGGGGGCCTCACAGATACGCAGTATTTT TRBV4-1 TRBD2 TRBJ2-3
CASSLAGESMNTEAFF TGCGCCAGCAGCTTGGCAGGCGAATCTATGAACACTGAAGCTTTCTTT TRBV5-1 . TRBJ1-1
CASSDSEGQGAGYTF TGTGCCAGCAGTGACTCCGAGGGACAGGGGGCTGGCTACACCTTC TRBV6-4 TRBD1 TRBJ1-2
CASSTPASEQFF TGTGCCAGCAGCACACCTGCATCTGAGCAGTTCTTC TRBV5-4 . TRBJ2-1